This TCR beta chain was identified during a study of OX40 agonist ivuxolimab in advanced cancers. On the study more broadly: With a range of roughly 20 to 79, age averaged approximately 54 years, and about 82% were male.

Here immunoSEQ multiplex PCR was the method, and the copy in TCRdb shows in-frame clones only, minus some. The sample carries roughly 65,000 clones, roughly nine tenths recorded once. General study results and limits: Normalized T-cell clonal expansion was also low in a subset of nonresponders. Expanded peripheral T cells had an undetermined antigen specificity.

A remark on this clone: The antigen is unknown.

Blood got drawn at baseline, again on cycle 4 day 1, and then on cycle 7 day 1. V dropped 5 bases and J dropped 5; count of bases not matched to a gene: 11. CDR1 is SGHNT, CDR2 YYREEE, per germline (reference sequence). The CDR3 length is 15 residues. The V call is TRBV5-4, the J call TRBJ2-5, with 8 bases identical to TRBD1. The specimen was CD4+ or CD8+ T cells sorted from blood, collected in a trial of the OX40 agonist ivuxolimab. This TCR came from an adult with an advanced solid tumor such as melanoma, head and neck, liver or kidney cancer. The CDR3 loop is CASRAVTGGSETQYF. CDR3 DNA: TGTGCCAGCAGGGCGGTAACAGGGGGGTCGGAGACCCAGTACTTC. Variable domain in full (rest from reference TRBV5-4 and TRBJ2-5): ETGVTQSPTHLIKTRGQQVTLRCSSQSGHNTVSWYQQALGQGPQFIFQYYREEENGRGNFPPRFSGLQFPNYSSELNVNALELDDSALYLCASRAVTGGSETQYFGPGTRLLVL.